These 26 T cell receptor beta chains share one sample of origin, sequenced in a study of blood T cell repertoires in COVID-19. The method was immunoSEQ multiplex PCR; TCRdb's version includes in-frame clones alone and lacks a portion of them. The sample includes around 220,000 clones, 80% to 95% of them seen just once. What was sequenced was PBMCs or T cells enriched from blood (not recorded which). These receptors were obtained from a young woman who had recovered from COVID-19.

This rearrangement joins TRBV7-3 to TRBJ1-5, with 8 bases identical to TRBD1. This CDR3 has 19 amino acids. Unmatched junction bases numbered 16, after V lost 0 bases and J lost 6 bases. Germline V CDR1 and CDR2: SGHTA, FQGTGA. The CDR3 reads CASSLTPRRTGGNLQPQHF. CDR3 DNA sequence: TGTGCCAGCAGCTTAACCCCCCGACGAACAGGGGGAAACCTTCAGCCCCAGCATTTT.

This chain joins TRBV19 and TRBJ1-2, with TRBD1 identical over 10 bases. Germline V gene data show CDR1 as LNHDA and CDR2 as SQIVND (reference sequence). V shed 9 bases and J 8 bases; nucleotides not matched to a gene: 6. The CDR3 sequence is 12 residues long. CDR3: CASNGQGVGYTF. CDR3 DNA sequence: TGTGCCAGCAATGGACAGGGGGTAGGCTACACCTTC.

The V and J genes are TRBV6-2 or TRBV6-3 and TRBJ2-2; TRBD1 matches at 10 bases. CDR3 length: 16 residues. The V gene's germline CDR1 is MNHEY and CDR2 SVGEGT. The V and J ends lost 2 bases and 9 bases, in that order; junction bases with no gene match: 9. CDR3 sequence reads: CASSYRDRGASRELFF. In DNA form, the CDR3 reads TGTGCCAGCAGTTACCGGGACAGGGGTGCGAGTCGGGAGCTGTTTTTT.

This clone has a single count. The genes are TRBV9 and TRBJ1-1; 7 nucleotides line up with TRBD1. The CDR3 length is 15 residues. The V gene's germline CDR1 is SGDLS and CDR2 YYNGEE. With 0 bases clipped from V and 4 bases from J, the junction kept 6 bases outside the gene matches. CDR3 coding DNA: TGTGCCAGCAGCGTAGACGAGGGGGCGCTCACTGAAGCTTTCTTT. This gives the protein CASSVDEGALTEAFF.

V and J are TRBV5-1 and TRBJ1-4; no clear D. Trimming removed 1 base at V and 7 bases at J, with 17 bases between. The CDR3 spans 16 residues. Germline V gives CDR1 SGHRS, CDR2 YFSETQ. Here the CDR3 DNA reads TGCGCCAGCAGCTTGATGGCTTTGGAGGCGGGTGAAAAACTGTTTTTT. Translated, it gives CASSLMALEAGEKLFF.

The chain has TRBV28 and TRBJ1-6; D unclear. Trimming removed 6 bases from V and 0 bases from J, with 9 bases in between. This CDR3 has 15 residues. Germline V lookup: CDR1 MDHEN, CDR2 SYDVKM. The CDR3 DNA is TGTGCCAGCAGACTTCTTAGCTCCTATAATTCACCCCTCCACTTT. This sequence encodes CASRLLSSYNSPLHF.

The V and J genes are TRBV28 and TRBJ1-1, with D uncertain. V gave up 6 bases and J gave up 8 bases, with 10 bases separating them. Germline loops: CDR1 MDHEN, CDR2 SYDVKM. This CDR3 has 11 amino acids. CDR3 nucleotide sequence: TGTGCCAGCAGACTAAACGGGGAAGCTTTCTTT. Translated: CASRLNGEAFF.

The chain's CDR3 is CASSLRRIASPLHF. CDR3 nucleotide sequence: TGTGCCAGCAGTCTACGACGGATAGCATCACCCCTCCACTTT. This sequence joins TRBV27 and TRBJ1-6; no clear D. This CDR3 contains 14 residues. CDR1 and CDR2 from the germline V gene are MNHEY and SMNVEV (reference sequence). Between the trimmed V and J ends, which lost 5 bases and 10 bases, there was a span of 15 bases.

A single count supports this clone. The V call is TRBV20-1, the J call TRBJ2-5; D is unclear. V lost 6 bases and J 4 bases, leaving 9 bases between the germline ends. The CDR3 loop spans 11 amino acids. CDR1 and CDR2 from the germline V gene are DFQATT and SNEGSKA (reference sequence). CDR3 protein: CSAIPGETQYF. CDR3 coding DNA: TGCAGTGCAATACCCGGAGAGACCCAGTACTTC.

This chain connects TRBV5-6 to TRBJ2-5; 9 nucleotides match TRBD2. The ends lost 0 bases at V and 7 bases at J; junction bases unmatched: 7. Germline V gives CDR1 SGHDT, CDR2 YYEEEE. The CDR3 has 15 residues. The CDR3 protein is CASSLDGTSRATQYF. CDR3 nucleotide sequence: TGTGCCAGCAGCTTGGACGGGACTAGCCGAGCGACCCAGTACTTC.

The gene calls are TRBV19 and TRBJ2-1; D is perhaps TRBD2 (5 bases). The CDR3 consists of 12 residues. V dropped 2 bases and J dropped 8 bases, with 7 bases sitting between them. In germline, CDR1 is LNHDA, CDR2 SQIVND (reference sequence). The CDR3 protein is CASSITGDEQFF. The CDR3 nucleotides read TGTGCCAGTAGTATAACCGGGGATGAGCAGTTCTTC.

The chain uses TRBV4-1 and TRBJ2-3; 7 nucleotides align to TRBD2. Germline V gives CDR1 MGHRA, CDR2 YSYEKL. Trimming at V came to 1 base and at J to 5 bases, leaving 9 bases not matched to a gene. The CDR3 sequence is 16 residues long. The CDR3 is CASSQGDRGGKDTQYF. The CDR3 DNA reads TGCGCCAGCAGCCAAGGGGACCGGGGAGGGAAAGATACGCAGTATTTT.

The CDR3 nucleotides are TGTGCCAGCAGCGTAGCGGGGGGCAGTGGCTACACCTTC. It is translated as CASSVAGGSGYTF. This chain connects TRBV9 to TRBJ1-2; D might be TRBD1 (6 bases). The germline V and J ends were trimmed by 0 bases and 7 bases, with 10 bases remaining between them. CDR1 is SGDLS and CDR2 is YYNGEE in the germline V gene. There are 13 residues in the CDR3.

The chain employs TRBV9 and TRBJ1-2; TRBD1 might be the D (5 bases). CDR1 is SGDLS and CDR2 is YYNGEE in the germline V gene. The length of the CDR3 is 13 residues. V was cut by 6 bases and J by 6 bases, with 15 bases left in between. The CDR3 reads CASTDWTGDGYTF. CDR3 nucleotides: TGTGCCAGCACAGATTGGACGGGGGATGGCTACACCTTC.

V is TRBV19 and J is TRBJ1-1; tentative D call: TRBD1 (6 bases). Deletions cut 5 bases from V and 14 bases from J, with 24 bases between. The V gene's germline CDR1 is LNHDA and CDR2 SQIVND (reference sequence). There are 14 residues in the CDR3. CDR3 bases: TGTGCCAGTAGTCCCTCCCACTCCGGGACACGAGACTTCTTT. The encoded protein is CASSPSHSGTRDFF.

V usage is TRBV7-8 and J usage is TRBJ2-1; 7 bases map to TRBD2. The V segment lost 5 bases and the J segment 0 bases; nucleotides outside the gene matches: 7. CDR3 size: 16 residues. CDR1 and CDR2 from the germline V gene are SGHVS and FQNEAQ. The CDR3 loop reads CASSQTGGDSYNEQFF. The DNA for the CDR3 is TGTGCCAGCAGCCAAACGGGAGGAGACTCCTACAATGAGCAGTTCTTC.

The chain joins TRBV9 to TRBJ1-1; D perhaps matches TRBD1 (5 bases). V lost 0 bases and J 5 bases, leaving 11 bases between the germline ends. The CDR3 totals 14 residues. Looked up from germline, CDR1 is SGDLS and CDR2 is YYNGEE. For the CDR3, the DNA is TGTGCCAGCAGCGTAGTAGGGGCGGATACTGAAGCTTTCTTT. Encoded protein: CASSVVGADTEAFF.

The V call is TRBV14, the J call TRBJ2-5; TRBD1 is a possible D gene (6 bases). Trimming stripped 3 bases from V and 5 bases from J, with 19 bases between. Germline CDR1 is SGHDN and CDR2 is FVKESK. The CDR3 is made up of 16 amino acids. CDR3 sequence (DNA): TGTGCCAGCAGCCAGTACGGTACAGGGCTCGGGGAGACCCAGTACTTC. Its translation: CASSQYGTGLGETQYF.

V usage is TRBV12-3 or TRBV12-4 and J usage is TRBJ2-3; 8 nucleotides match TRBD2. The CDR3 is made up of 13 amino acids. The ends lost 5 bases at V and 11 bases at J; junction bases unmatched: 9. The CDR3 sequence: CASSDVPGGVQYF. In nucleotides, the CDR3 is TGTGCCAGCAGTGATGTGCCGGGAGGGGTGCAGTATTTT.

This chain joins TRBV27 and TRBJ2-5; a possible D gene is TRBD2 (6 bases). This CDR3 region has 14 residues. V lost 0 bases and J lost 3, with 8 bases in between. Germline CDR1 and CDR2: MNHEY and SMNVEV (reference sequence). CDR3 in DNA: TGTGCCAGCAGTTTATCCTGGGGGGAAGAGACCCAGTACTTC. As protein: CASSLSWGEETQYF.

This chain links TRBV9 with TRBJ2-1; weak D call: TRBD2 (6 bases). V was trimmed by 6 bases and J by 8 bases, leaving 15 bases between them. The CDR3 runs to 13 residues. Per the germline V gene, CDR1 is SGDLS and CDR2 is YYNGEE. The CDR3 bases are TGTGCCAGCACCCCGGGGGACCGGGATGAGCAGTTCTTC. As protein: CASTPGDRDEQFF.

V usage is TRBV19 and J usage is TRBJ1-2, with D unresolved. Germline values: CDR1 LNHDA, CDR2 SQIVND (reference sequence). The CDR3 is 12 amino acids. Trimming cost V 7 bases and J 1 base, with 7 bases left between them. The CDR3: CASKEFNYGYTF. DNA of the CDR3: TGTGCCAGTAAGGAGTTTAACTATGGCTACACCTTC.

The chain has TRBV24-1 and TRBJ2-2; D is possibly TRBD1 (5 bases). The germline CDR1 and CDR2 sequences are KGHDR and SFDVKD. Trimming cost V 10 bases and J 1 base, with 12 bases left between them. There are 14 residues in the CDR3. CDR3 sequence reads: CATGPGQNTGELFF. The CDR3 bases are TGTGCCACGGGGCCCGGGCAGAACACCGGGGAGCTGTTTTTT.

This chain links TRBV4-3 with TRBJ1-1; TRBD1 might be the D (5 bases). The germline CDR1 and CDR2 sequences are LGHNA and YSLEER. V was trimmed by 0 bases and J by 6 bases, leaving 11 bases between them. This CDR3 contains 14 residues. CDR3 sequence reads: CASSQEGGSPEAFF. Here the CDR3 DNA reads TGCGCCAGCAGCCAAGAGGGGGGGAGCCCTGAAGCTTTCTTT.

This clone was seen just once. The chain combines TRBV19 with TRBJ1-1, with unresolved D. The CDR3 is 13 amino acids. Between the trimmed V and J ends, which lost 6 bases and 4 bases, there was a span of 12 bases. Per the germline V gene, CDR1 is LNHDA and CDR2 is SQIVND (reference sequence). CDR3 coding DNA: TGTGCCAGTAGGGTTGTGGGAGGCACTGAAGCTTTCTTT. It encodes CASRVVGGTEAFF.

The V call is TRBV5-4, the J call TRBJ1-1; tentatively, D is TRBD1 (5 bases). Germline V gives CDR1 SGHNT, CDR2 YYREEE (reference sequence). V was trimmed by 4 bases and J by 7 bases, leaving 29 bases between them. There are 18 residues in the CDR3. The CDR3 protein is CASSPQLSVRGPQVEAFF. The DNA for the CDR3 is TGTGCCAGCAGCCCTCAACTTTCGGTAAGGGGCCCCCAGGTTGAAGCTTTCTTT.